This passage covers 25 T cell receptor beta chains from one sample sequenced in a study of T cells expressing NK-cell markers (dated by TCRdb to about 2020). Libraries were constructed by 5' RACE. This sample was sequenced with an Illumina HiSeq 2000. TCRdb reanalyzed the reads, keeping one entry per CDR3 protein sequence and omitting DNA. The sample's table lists a count of about 460,000 distinct CDR3 sequences. Clones ranked in the top ten supply under 1.5% of the sample. Sequencing input: blood T cells: a sorted CD56 or NKG2C T cell subset, CD4+ or CD8+ T cells, or bulk PBMC T cells (not recorded which). These receptors were collected from a woman in her forties or fifties in good health. Donor details come from another sample of the same person, matched by shared clones.

CDR3 loop: CASSQEPAGVRETQYF. The chain is built from TRBV3-1 and TRBJ2-5; as DNA is missing, the TRBD2 call by TCRdb cannot be tested. Germline values: CDR1 LGHDT, CDR2 YNNKEL (reference sequence). The CDR3 extends over 16 amino acids.

V gene TRBV12-3 or TRBV12-4 combines with J gene TRBJ1-3; TCRdb picks TRBD1, but there is no DNA to check that call. CDR3 length equals 17 residues. This CDR3 reads CASSQSGTGGFGNTIYF.

V is TRBV29-1 and J is TRBJ2-3; TCRdb gives TRBD1 as the D gene, but with no DNA this cannot be confirmed. Germline values: CDR1 SQVTM, CDR2 ANQGSEA. This CDR3 comprises 11 residues. The CDR3 protein is CSVGPADTQYF.

This chain connects TRBV7-9 to TRBJ2-1. The CDR3 loop spans 13 amino acids. Germline CDR1 and CDR2: SEHNR and FQNEAQ (reference sequence). The CDR3 is CASSLLLDNEQFF.

V gene TRBV12-3 or TRBV12-4 combines with J gene TRBJ1-3; the TRBD1 assignment by TCRdb is unverifiable without DNA. This CDR3 has 15 amino acids. CDR3 protein: CASSSAGTVGNTIYF.

The rearrangement joins TRBV11-3 to TRBJ2-1. There are 12 residues in the CDR3. Germline CDR1 SGHNT, CDR2 YENEEA. CDR3 protein: CASSLGPQARFF.

This rearrangement joins TRBV7-2 to TRBJ1-5; TCRdb selects TRBD1, and the lack of DNA leaves this call unchecked. This CDR3 spans 15 amino acids. Germline loops: CDR1 SGHTA, CDR2 FQGNSA. The CDR3 sequence: CASSSAGTSNQPQHF.

CDR3 sequence: CASSSNRDSESKETQYF. V and J are TRBV5-1 and TRBJ2-5; without DNA, the TCRdb call of TRBD2 cannot be checked. Germline V CDR1 and CDR2: SGHRS, YFSETQ. The CDR3 consists of 17 residues.

The rearrangement links TRBV2 to TRBJ2-1; TCRdb returns TRBD1, unconfirmable since there is no DNA. CDR3 size: 16 residues. Germline V lookup: CDR1 SNHLY, CDR2 FYNNEI. The CDR3 sequence: CASSGPSGSSYNEQFF.

CDR3 sequence reads: CSASSGRPSNTGELFF. The chain has TRBV20-1 and TRBJ2-2; TCRdb lists TRBD2, though no DNA is available to test this call. The CDR3 sequence is 16 residues long. Germline V CDR1 and CDR2: DFQATT, SNEGSKA (reference sequence).

The chain combines TRBV5-1 with TRBJ2-2; the TCRdb call, TRBD1, lacks DNA for checking. CDR3 length equals 16 residues. The germline V gene has CDR1 SGHRS and CDR2 YFSETQ. The CDR3 reads CASSLVQVSNTGELFF.

J is TRBJ2-1 and V is TRBV20-1; TCRdb's D call of TRBD2 is untestable without DNA. The CDR3 runs 15 residues. Looked up from germline, CDR1 is DFQATT and CDR2 is SNEGSKA (reference sequence). CDR3 in amino acids: CSANLLVRGYNEQFF.

The gene calls are TRBV11-3 and TRBJ1-6; TCRdb calls TRBD1, which cannot be checked without DNA. The CDR3 has 14 residues. The germline V gene has CDR1 SGHNT and CDR2 YENEEA. This CDR3 reads CASSPAQGAPALHF. The variable domain in full, completed from reference TRBV11-3 and TRBJ1-6, reads EAGVVQSPRYKIIEKKQPVAFWCNPISGHNTLYWYLQNLGQGPELLIRYENEEAVDDSQLPKDRFSAERLKGVDSTLKIQPAELGDSAVYLCASSPAQGAPALHFGNGTRLTVT.

The chain employs TRBV2 and TRBJ1-1; TCRdb lists TRBD1, though no DNA is available to test this call. The CDR3 extends over 14 amino acids. Germline loops: CDR1 SNHLY, CDR2 FYNNEI. The CDR3 reads CASSDTRIGTEAFF.

This chain connects TRBV4-2 to TRBJ2-1; the TRBD2 assignment by TCRdb is unverifiable without DNA. This CDR3 has 15 residues. The V gene's germline CDR1 is LGHNA and CDR2 YNFKEQ. This chain's CDR3 is CASSRAGGLYNEQFF.

This sequence joins TRBV21-1 and TRBJ1-5; the D call of TRBD1 rests on TCRdb alone, since no DNA is present to check it. TRBV21-1 is classified as a pseudogene. The CDR3 spans 16 residues. This CDR3 is CASSKMGQGADQPQHF.

This chain uses TRBV20-1 with TRBJ2-1; TCRdb names TRBD2, which stays unverified in the absence of DNA. Looked up from germline, CDR1 is DFQATT and CDR2 is SNEGSKA (reference sequence). This CDR3 contains 15 residues. This chain's CDR3 is CSASMGRAIINEQFF.

The CDR3 loop reads CASNGVPQRFHEQFF. This chain connects TRBV19 to TRBJ2-1; TCRdb indicates TRBD2, and absent DNA this call remains unverified. The CDR3 covers 15 residues. Germline CDR1 and CDR2: LNHDA and SQIVND (reference sequence).

The V call is TRBV3-1, the J call TRBJ1-5. From germline, CDR1 is LGHDT and CDR2 YNNKEL (reference sequence). The CDR3 loop spans 15 amino acids. The CDR3 here is CASGSLQYSNQPQHF.

J is TRBJ1-2 and V is TRBV11-2; without DNA, the TCRdb call of TRBD1 cannot be checked. Germline loops: CDR1 SGHAT, CDR2 FQNNGV. The CDR3 has 13 residues. The CDR3 protein is CASSHGQGAGYTF.

The chain employs TRBV5-6 and TRBJ2-2. Germline values: CDR1 SGHDT, CDR2 YYEEEE. The CDR3 loop spans 16 amino acids. The CDR3 here is CASSLVRTVNTGELFF.

The chain carries TRBV7-9 and TRBJ2-3; as DNA is missing, the TRBD1 call by TCRdb cannot be tested. The V gene's germline CDR1 is SEHNR and CDR2 FQNEAQ (reference sequence). The CDR3 has 13 amino acids. CDR3: CASSLVDGPGQYF.

The genes are TRBV20-1 and TRBJ2-2; with no DNA, the TCRdb D assignment of TRBD1 cannot be verified. The CDR3 totals 16 residues. Per the germline V gene, CDR1 is DFQATT and CDR2 is SNEGSKA (reference sequence). CDR3 sequence reads: CSARDPASGPTGELFF.

The CDR3 is CASSLRTTGETQYF. The chain combines TRBV3-1 with TRBJ2-5. This CDR3 has 14 amino acids. Germline values: CDR1 LGHDT, CDR2 YNNKEL (reference sequence).

This chain joins TRBV12-3 or TRBV12-4 and TRBJ2-3; the TCRdb D gene call, TRBD1, has no DNA to confirm it. The CDR3 spans 15 residues. CDR3 sequence: CASLFSGGPTDTQYF.